These 8 T cell receptor beta chains came from one sample sequenced in a study of T cells in Graves' hyperthyroidism and ophthalmopathy. Researchers amplified the TCR beta CDR3 regions from RNA transcripts. A first-round RT-PCR of the TCR CDR3 used the HTBI primer set. TCRdb redid the calling of the multiplex PCR reads with MiXCR, one entry per CDR3 protein. The sample holds 660,000 or so distinct CDR3 sequences, about 45% seen once. The sequencing input was peripheral blood or thyroid tissue (not recorded which). The receptor source for this set is an adult man with Graves' disease, either hyperthyroidism or ophthalmopathy (not recorded which).

V is TRBV2 and J is TRBJ2-2; tentatively, D is TRBD2 (6 bases). Looked up from germline, CDR1 is SNHLY and CDR2 is FYNNEI. The CDR3 is 16 amino acids. Between the trimmed V and J ends, which lost 7 bases and 2 bases, there was a span of 17 bases. CDR3 sequence: CASTYAGRINTGELFF. The CDR3 DNA follows: TGTGCCAGCACCTACGCGGGACGGATTAACACCGGGGAGCTGTTTTTT.

The gene calls are TRBV20-1 and TRBJ2-7; 9 bases map to TRBD1. Trimming cost V 6 bases and J 6 bases; bases outside gene matches: 6. The CDR3 runs 12 residues. CDR1 and CDR2 (germline): DFQATT, SNEGSKA (reference sequence). CDR3: CSAPGTGLEQYF. The CDR3 DNA reads TGCAGTGCCCCCGGGACAGGGCTCGAGCAGTACTTC.

The gene calls are TRBV29-1 and TRBJ1-3; D remains unclear. The CDR3 runs 12 residues. CDR1 is SQVTM, CDR2 ANQGSEA, per germline. V was cut by 4 bases and J by 7 bases, with 11 bases left in between. The CDR3 spells CSVAAEPNTIYF. CDR3 nucleotide sequence: TGCAGCGTTGCGGCGGAGCCGAACACCATATATTTT.

Notes on this clonotype: The conserved phenylalanine or tryptophan is not found at the CDR3 terminus, so this likely reflects a read error. The chain employs TRBV2 and TRBJ1-2, with D uncertain. This CDR3 comprises 16 residues. Germline V gives CDR1 SNHLY, CDR2 FYNNEI. The V end lost 6 bases, the J end lost 0 bases, and 17 bases lay between the germline ends. For the CDR3, the DNA is TGTGCCAGCAGCCAAGATCTTGCCCGGACTAACTATGGCTACACCCTC. Translation: CASSQDLARTNYGYTL.

Concerning this clonotype: The junction departs from germline at one end; a sequencing error may be responsible. V gene TRBV10-3 combines with J gene TRBJ2-5, with D perhaps TRBD2 (5 bases). CDR3 length: 11 residues. Germline CDR1 and CDR2: ENHRY and SYGVKD. The CDR3 DNA follows: TGTGCCATCAGGGGAGAGCGGACCCGGTACTTC. This translates into CAIRGERTRYF.

The table lists this clonotype with many counts. The gene calls are TRBV12-3 or TRBV12-4 and TRBJ1-2; 8 bases align to TRBD1. Germline trimming cut 6 bases from V and 6 bases from J; bases unmatched to any gene: 3. The CDR3 consists of 12 residues. CDR3: CASSLGQDGYTF. DNA for the CDR3: TGTGCCAGCAGCTTGGGACAGGATGGCTACACCTTC.

This clonotype was observed many times. J is TRBJ1-5 and V is TRBV7-8; no clear D. The germline V gene has CDR1 SGHVS and CDR2 FQNEAQ. This CDR3 comprises 15 residues. The V end lost 0 bases, the J end lost 4 bases, and 10 bases lay between the germline ends. The CDR3 reads CASSLAVALNQPQHF. The CDR3 nucleotides are TGTGCCAGCAGCTTAGCGGTTGCGCTTAATCAGCCCCAGCATTTT.

Ten or more counts support this clonotype. The chain has TRBV19 and TRBJ1-3, with a possible D match to TRBD1 (5 bases). The CDR3 is made up of 14 amino acids. The V end lost 2 bases, the J end lost 8 bases, and 13 bases lay between the germline ends. Germline CDR1 is LNHDA and CDR2 is SQIVND (reference sequence). CDR3 sequence: CASSIRSGTDTIYF. The DNA of the CDR3 is TGTGCCAGTAGTATAAGGTCAGGGACGGACACCATATATTTT.